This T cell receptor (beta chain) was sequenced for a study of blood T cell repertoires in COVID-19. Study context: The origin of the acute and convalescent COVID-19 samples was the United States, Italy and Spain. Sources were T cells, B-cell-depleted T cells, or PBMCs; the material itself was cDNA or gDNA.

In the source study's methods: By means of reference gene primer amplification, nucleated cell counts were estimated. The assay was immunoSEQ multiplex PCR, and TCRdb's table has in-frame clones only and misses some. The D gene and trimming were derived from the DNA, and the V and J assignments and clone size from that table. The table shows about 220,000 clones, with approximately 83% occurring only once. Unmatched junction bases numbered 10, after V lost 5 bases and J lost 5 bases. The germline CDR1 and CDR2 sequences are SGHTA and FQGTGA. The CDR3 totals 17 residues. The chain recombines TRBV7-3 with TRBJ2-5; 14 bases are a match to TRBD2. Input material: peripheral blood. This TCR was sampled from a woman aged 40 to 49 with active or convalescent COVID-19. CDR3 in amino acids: CASSPTGTSGRGETQYF. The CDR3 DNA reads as TGTGCCAGCAGCCCGACCGGGACTAGCGGGAGAGGGGAGACCCAGTACTTC.